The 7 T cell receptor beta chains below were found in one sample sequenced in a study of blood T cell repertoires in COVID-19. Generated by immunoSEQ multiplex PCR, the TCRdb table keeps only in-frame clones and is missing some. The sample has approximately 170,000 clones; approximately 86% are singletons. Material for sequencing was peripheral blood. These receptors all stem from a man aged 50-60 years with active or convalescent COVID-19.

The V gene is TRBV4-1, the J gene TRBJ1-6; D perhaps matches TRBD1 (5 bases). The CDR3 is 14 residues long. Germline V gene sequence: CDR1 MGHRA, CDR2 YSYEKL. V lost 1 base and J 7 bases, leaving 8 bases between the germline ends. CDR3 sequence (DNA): TGCGCCAGCAGCCAAGGACAGCCAAATTCACCCCTCCACTTT. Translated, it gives CASSQGQPNSPLHF.

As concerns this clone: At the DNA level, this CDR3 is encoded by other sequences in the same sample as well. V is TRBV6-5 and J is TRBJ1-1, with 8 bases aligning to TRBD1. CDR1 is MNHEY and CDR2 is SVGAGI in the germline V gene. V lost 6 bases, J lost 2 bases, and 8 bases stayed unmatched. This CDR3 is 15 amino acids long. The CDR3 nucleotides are TGTGCCAGCAGCCGGGGGGACAGGAAAAACACTGAAGCTTTCTTT. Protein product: CASSRGDRKNTEAFF.

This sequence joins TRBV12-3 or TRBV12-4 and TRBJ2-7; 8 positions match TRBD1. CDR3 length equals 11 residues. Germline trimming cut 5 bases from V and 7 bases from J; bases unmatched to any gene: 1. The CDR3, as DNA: TGTGCCAGCAGTAGGACAGGGGAGCAGTACTTC. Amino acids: CASSRTGEQYF.

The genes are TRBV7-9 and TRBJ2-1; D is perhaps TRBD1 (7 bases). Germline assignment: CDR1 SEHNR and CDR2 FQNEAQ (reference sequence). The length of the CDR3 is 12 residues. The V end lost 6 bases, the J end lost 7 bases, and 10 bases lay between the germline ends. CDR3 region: CASRSGGNEQFF. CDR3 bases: TGTGCCAGCAGATCAGGGGGGAATGAGCAGTTCTTC.

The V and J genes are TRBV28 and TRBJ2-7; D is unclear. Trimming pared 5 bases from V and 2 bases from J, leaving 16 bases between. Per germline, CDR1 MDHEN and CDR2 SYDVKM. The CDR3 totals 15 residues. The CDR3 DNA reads TGTGCCAGCAGTAATCCACCCCGGGTCACCTACGAGCAGTACTTC. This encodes CASSNPPRVTYEQYF.

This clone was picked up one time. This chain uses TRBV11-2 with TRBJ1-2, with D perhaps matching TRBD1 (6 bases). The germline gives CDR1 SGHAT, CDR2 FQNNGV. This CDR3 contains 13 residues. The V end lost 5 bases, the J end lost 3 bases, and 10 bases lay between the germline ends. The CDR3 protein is CASSEQGDYGYTF. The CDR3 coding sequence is TGTGCCAGCAGCGAACAGGGTGACTATGGCTACACCTTC.

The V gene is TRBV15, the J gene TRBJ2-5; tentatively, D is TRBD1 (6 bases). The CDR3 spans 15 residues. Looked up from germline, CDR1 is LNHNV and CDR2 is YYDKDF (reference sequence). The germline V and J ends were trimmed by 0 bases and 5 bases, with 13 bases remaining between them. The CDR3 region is CATSREAARGETQYF. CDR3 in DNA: TGTGCCACCAGCAGAGAAGCGGCAAGGGGGGAGACCCAGTACTTC.